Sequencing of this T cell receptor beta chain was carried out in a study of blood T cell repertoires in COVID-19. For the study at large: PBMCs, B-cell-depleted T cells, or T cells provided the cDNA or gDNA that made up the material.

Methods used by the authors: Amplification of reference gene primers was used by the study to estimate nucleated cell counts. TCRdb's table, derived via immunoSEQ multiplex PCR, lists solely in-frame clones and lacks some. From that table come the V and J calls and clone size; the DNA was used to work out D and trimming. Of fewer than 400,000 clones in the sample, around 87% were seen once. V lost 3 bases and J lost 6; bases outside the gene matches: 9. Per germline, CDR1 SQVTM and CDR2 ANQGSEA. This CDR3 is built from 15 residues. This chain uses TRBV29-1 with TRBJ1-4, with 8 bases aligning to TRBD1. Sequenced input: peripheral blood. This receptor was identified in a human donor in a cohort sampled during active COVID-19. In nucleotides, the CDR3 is TGCAGCGTTGAGGAGACAGGGGCAGGGGATGAAAAACTGTTTTTT. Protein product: CSVEETGAGDEKLFF.